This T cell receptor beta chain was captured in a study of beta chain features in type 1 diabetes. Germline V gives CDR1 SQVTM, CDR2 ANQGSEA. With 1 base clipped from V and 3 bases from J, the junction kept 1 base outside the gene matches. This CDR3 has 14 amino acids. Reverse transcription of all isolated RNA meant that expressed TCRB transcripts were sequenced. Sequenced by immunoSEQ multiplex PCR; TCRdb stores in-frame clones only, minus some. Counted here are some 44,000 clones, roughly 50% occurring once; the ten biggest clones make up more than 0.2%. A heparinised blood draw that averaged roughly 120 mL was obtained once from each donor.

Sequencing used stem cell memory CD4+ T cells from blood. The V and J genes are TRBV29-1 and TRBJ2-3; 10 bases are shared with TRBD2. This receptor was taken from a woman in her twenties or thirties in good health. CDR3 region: CSVEGTSGTDTQYF. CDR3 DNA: TGCAGCGTTGAAGGGACTAGCGGAACAGATACGCAGTATTTT.